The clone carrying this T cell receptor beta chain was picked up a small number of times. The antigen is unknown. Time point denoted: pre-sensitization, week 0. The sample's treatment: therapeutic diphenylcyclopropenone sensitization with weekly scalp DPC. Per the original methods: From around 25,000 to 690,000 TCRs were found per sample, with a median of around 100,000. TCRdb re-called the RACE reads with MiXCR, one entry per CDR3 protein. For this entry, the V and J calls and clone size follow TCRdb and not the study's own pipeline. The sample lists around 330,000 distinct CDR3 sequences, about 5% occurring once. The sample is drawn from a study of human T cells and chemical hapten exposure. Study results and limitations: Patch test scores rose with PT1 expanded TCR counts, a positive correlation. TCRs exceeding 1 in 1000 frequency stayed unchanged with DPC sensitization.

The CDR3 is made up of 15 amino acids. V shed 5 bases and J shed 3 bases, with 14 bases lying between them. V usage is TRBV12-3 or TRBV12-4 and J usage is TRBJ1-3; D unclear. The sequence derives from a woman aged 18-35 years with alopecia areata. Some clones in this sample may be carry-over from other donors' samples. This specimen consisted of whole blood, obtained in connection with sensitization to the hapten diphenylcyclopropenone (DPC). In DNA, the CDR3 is TGTGCCAGCAGTACCCAATTTTTTCGTGGAAACACCATATATTTT. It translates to CASSTQFFRGNTIYF.